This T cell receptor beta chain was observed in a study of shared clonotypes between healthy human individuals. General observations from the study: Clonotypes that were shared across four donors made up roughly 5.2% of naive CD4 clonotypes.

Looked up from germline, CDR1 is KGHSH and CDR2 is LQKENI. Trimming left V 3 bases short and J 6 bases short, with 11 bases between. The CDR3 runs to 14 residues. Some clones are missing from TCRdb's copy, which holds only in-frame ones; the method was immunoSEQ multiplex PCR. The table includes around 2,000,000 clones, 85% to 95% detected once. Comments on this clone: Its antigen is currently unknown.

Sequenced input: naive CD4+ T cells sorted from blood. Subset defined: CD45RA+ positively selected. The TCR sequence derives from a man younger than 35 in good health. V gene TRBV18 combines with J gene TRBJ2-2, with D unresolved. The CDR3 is CASSPSTGPGELFF. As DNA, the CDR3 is TGTGCCAGCTCACCTTCGACTGGGCCCGGGGAGCTGTTTTTT.